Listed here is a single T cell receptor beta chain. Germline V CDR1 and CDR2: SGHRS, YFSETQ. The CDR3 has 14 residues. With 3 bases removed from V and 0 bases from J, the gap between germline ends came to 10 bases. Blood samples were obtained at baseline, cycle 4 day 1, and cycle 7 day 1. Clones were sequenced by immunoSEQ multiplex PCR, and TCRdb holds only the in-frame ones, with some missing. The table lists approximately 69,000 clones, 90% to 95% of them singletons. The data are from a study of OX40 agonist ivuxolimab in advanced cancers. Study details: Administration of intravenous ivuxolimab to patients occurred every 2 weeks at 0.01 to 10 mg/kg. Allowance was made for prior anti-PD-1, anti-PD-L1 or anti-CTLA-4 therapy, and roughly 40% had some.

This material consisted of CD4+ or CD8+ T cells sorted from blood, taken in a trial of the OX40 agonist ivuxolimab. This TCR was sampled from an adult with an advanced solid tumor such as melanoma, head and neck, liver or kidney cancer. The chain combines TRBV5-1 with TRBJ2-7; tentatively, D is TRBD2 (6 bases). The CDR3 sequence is CASSSAGISYEQYF. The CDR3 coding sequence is TGCGCCAGCAGCTCCGCGGGGATCTCCTACGAGCAGTACTTC.